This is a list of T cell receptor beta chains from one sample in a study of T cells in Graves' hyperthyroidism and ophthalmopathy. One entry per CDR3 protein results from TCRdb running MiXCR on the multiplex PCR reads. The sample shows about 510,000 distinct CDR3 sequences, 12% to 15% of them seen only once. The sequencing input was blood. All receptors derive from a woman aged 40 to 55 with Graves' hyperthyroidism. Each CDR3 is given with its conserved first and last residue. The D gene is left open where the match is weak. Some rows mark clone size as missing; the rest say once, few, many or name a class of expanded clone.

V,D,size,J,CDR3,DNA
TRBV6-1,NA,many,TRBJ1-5,CASSDRIKNNQPQHF,TGTGCCAGCAGTGATCGCATCAAAAACAATCAGCCCCAGCATTTT
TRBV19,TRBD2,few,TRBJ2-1,CASSTSGSGSDNEQFF,TGTGCCAGTAGTACCTCAGGGAGCGGGAGTGACAATGAGCAGTTCTTC
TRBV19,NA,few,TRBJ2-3,CASSTPTDTQYF,TGTGCCAGTAGTACCCCCACAGATACGCAGTATTTT
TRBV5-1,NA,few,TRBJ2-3,CASSLRVSGSTDTQYF,TGCGCCAGCAGCTTGAGGGTTAGCGGTAGCACAGATACGCAGTATTTT
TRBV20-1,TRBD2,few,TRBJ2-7,CSARVETSGIKTEQYF,TGCAGTGCTAGAGTCGAAACTAGCGGGATAAAGACCGAGCAGTACTTC
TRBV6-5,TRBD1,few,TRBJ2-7,CASSYFTGTGAYEQYF,TGTGCCAGCAGTTACTTTACCGGGACAGGGGCCTACGAGCAGTACTTC
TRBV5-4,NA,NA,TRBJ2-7,CASSSRLVNEQYF,TGTGCCAGCAGTTCGAGACTAGTTAACGAGCAGTACTTC
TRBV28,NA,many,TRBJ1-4,CASSFEQEINEKLFF,TGTGCCAGCAGTTTCGAACAGGAAATTAATGAAAAACTGTTTTTT
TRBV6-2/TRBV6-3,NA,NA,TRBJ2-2,CASSYPYGELFF,TGTGCCAGCAGTTACCCATACGGGGAGCTGTTTTTT
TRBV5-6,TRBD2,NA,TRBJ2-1,CASSSGLAGPPLGEQFF,TGTGCCAGCAGCTCGGGACTAGCGGGACCACCCTTGGGGGAGCAGTTCTTC
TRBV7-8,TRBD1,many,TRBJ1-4,CASSGRQGGTSNEKLFF,TGTGCCAGCAGCGGCAGACAGGGTGGTACGAGTAATGAAAAACTGTTTTTT
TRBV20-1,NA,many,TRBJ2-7,CRGGQWAGEQYF,TGCAGGGGGGGGCAGTGGGCAGGGGAGCAGTACTTC
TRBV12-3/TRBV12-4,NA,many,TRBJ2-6,CASSPHLGGANVLTF,TGTGCCAGCAGCCCACATCTCGGCGGGGCCAACGTCCTGACTTTC
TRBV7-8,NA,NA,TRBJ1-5,CASSSLPESNQPQHF,TGTGCCAGCAGCTCACTCCCAGAAAGCAATCAGCCCCAGCATTTT
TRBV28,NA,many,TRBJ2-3,CASSSPPADTQYF,TGTGCCAGCAGTTCTCCCCCGGCAGATACGCAGTATTTT
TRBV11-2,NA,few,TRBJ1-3,CASSSLGSGNTIYF,TGTGCCAGCAGCTCCCTCGGCTCTGGAAACACCATATATTTT
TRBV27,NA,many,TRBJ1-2,CASSLVAGPDGYTF,TGTGCCAGCAGTTTAGTTGCAGGGCCCGATGGCTACACCTTC
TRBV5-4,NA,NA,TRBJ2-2,CASGSDRTTNTGELFF,TGTGCCAGCGGGTCGGATCGGACTACGAACACCGGGGAGCTGTTTTTT
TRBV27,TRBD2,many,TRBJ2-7,CASSSGVAGEYEQYF,TGTGCCAGCAGTTCTGGGGTAGCGGGAGAGTACGAGCAGTACTTC
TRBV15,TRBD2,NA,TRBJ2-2,CATRPGGFGALDTGELFF,TGTGCCACCCGCCCGGGGGGGTTTGGAGCTCTAGACACCGGGGAGCTGTTTTTT
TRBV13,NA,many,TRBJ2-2,CASSLAADKLNTGELFF,TGTGCCAGCAGCTTAGCCGCGGACAAATTGAACACCGGGGAGCTGTTTTTT
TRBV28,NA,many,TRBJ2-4,CASSSGDALAKNIQYF,TGTGCCAGCAGTTCCGGTGATGCCCTAGCCAAAAACATTCAGTACTTC
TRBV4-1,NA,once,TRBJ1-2,CASSQDPVSYYGYTF,TGCGCCAGCAGCCAAGATCCGGTTAGTTACTATGGCTACACCTTC
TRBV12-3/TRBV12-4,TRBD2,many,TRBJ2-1,CASSFGTSSYNEQFF,TGTGCCAGCAGTTTTGGGACTAGCTCCTACAATGAGCAGTTCTTC
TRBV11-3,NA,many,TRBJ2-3,CASSRPLVGDADTQYF,TGTGCCAGCAGCCGCCCACTAGTGGGGGACGCAGATACGCAGTATTTT
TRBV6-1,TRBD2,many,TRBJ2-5,CASMRAGVETQYF,TGTGCCAGCATGAGAGCGGGAGTGGAGACCCAGTACTTC
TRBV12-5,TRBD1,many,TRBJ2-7,CASGLENRGYEQYF,TGTGCTAGTGGTTTGGAAAACAGGGGTTACGAGCAGTACTTC
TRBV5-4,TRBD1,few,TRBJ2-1,CASSWDRAEQFF,TGTGCCAGCAGCTGGGACAGGGCCGAGCAGTTCTTC
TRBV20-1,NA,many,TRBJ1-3,CSARVADRSSGNTIYF,TGCAGTGCTAGAGTCGCAGACCGGTCCTCTGGAAACACCATATATTTT
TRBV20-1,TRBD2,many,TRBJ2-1,CSAPGTSGSFNEQFF,TGCAGTGCTCCAGGGACTAGCGGGAGTTTTAATGAGCAGTTCTTC
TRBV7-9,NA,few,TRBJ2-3,CASNPKGASRIRDTQYF,TGTGCCAGCAACCCAAAAGGGGCTTCCCGAATTCGTGATACGCAGTATTTT
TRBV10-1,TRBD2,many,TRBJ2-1,CASRPAGIYNEQFF,TGCGCCAGCCGCCCAGCGGGAATATACAATGAGCAGTTCTTC
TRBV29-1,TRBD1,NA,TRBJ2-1,CSVENRDREIFLSYNEQFF,TGCAGCGTTGAGAACCGGGACAGGGAGATATTCTTGTCGTACAATGAGCAGTTCTTC
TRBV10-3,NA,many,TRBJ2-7,CAISELEGTREQYF,TGTGCCATCAGTGAGTTGGAGGGAACGCGGGAGCAGTACTTC
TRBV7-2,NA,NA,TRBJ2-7,CASSLAGVGLYEQYF,TGTGCCAGCAGCTTAGCTGGAGTTGGTCTCTACGAGCAGTACTTC